The 11 T cell receptor beta chains below all came from one sample that was sequenced in a study of blood T cell repertoires in COVID-19. Method: immunoSEQ multiplex PCR; TCRdb's copy keeps in-frame clones and lacks some. The sample lists over 150,000 clones, about 80% occurring once. The material sequenced was PBMCs or T cells enriched from blood (not recorded which). These receptors were collected from a man aged 50 to 60 who had recovered from COVID-19.

The chain is built from TRBV7-9 and TRBJ2-3, with 8 bases that match TRBD1. This CDR3 comprises 16 residues. The trim removed 1 base at V and 6 bases at J, leaving 9 bases unmatched. From germline, CDR1 is SEHNR and CDR2 FQNEAQ (reference sequence). The DNA for the CDR3 is TGTGCCAGCAGCTTAGGAGACAGGGGCTGGGGGGATACGCAGTATTTT. This gives the protein CASSLGDRGWGDTQYF. Filled out from reference TRBV7-9 and TRBJ2-3, the complete variable domain reads DTGVSQNPRHKITKRGQNVTFRCDPISEHNRLYWYRQTLGQGPEFLTYFQNEAQLEKSRLLSDRFSAERPKGSFSTLEIQRTEQGDSAMYLCASSLGDRGWGDTQYFGPGTRLTVL.

The chain carries TRBV5-5 and TRBJ1-1; perhaps TRBD1 as D (5 bases). CDR3 size: 16 residues. V lost 0 bases and J lost 1, with 13 bases in between. Germline CDR1 and CDR2: SGHKS and YYEKEE (reference sequence). The CDR3 reads CASSLAIGAGNTEAFF. CDR3 coding DNA: TGTGCCAGCAGCTTGGCGATAGGGGCCGGGAACACTGAAGCTTTCTTT.

The genes are TRBV14 and TRBJ2-5; TRBD2 matches at 12 bases. V lost 0 bases, J lost 5 bases, and 4 bases stayed unmatched. CDR3 length equals 16 residues. Per germline, CDR1 SGHDN and CDR2 FVKESK. The CDR3 reads CASSQERLAGVETQYF. The CDR3 DNA sequence: TGTGCCAGCAGCCAAGAGCGACTAGCGGGGGTCGAGACCCAGTACTTC.

Here the CDR3 DNA reads TGTGCCAGCAGCCAATCCGGGACAGAAAACAAAAACATTCAGTACTTC. Its translation is CASSQSGTENKNIQYF. The chain has TRBV3-1 (or the pseudogene TRBV3-2) and TRBJ2-4, with 7 bases identical to TRBD1. The germline CDR1 and CDR2 sequences are LGHDT and YNNKEL (reference sequence). The ends lost 2 bases at V and 3 bases at J; junction bases unmatched: 7. The CDR3 runs 16 residues.

This clone was recorded once. The V gene is TRBV19, the J gene TRBJ2-2, with D tentatively TRBD2 (6 bases). The V gene lost 5 bases and the J gene lost 8 bases, with 15 bases spanning the gap. Germline-derived CDR1 and CDR2 are LNHDA and SQIVND (reference sequence). The CDR3 spans 14 residues. CDR3 coding DNA: TGTGCCAGTAGTTCACTAGCTGGGACGGGGGAGCTGTTTTTT. Its translation is CASSSLAGTGELFF.

This chain uses TRBV7-9 with TRBJ2-7; TRBD2 might be the D (6 bases). Trimming cost V 1 base and J 3 bases, with 13 bases left between them. CDR3 length: 15 amino acids. Germline CDR1 reads SEHNR; CDR2 reads FQNEAQ (reference sequence). The CDR3 sequence is CASSLVGRGVYEQYF. DNA of the CDR3: TGTGCCAGCAGCTTAGTAGGGCGGGGTGTCTACGAGCAGTACTTC.

This chain connects TRBV15 to TRBJ2-1; perhaps TRBD2 as D (5 bases). Trimming shortened V by 0 bases and J by 0 bases, and 9 bases separated the two germline ends. Germline V gives CDR1 LNHNV, CDR2 YYDKDF (reference sequence). The CDR3 has 16 residues. CDR3 bases: TGTGCCACCAGCAGAGATGGAGGCTCCTCCTACAATGAGCAGTTCTTC. Translating it yields CATSRDGGSSYNEQFF.

A remark on this clone: The junction departs from the called germline gene at one end, perhaps through a read error. The rearrangement joins TRBV2 to TRBJ1-4; 8 nucleotides align to TRBD1. Germline values: CDR1 SNHLY, CDR2 FYNNEI. The CDR3 consists of 13 residues. The DNA of the CDR3 is TGTGCCAGCAGTCCAACTCGGGACAGGTCTGCGGTTTTT. Amino acid sequence: CASSPTRDRSAVF.

The J gene is TRBJ1-6, the V gene TRBV19; weak D call: TRBD1 (6 bases). Germline CDR1 reads LNHDA; CDR2 reads SQIVND (reference sequence). V was trimmed by 3 bases and J by 14 bases, leaving 14 bases between them. This CDR3 comprises 13 residues. In DNA form, the CDR3 reads TGTGCCAGTAGTATGTCAGGGGACCAATCCCTCCACTTT. Translating it yields CASSMSGDQSLHF.

The chain couples TRBV9 to TRBJ2-3; 11 nucleotides align to TRBD2. The junction had 4 bases not matched to a gene; V was cut back by 2 bases and J by 5 bases. This CDR3 has 15 residues. Germline values: CDR1 SGDLS, CDR2 YYNGEE. The CDR3 reads CASSVSGGVIDTQYF. In DNA form, the CDR3 reads TGTGCCAGCAGCGTTAGCGGGGGGGTTATAGATACGCAGTATTTT.

V and J are TRBV5-4 and TRBJ1-6; TRBD1 might be the D (6 bases). The V end lost 0 bases, the J end lost 10 bases, and 17 bases lay between the germline ends. The CDR3 consists of 16 residues. The germline V gene has CDR1 SGHNT and CDR2 YYREEE (reference sequence). The CDR3 spells CASSLAQQGRRSPLHF. CDR3 nucleotides: TGTGCCAGCAGCTTGGCCCAACAGGGCCGGAGGTCACCCCTCCACTTT.